The 26 T cell receptor beta chains listed next were all sequenced from one sample in a study of CD4 and CD8 cells across lung adenocarcinoma regions. MiXCR, run by TCRdb on the PCR reads, gives a single entry per CDR3 protein. Among about 25,000 distinct CDR3 sequences listed, 53% were seen once. The sequenced sample consisted of CD8+ T cells from the center of a lung tumor. The receptors here all came from a male donor with lung adenocarcinoma. The CD4 and CD8 labels of this study may be unreliable.

J is TRBJ1-6 and V is TRBV5-1; D uncertain. Trimming removed 6 bases at V and 0 bases at J, with 13 bases between. The CDR3 is 16 amino acids. Germline loops: CDR1 SGHRS, CDR2 YFSETQ. CDR3 protein: CASTVETSSYNSPLHF. DNA for the CDR3: TGCGCCAGCACCGTAGAAACCAGCTCCTATAATTCACCCCTCCACTTT.

This clonotype came up once. This sequence joins TRBV10-1 and TRBJ2-3; no firm D call. Germline V gene sequence: CDR1 WNHNN, CDR2 SYGVQD (reference sequence). V was shortened by 11 bases and J by 4 bases, with 19 bases between the two germline ends. The CDR3 totals 14 residues. CDR3 bases: TGCGCCGGCATTGACGGCCGTGCCCCAGATACGCAGTATTTT. Its translation is CAGIDGRAPDTQYF.

This clonotype appeared once. The missing conserved phenylalanine or tryptophan at the end of this CDR3 makes a read error likely. The limits of the CDR3 on the DNA are not certain, so only TCRdb's listed CDR3 is given. The CDR3 is CRGRSSRGAESPAH. The J gene is TRBJ2-5, the V gene TRBV7-3; TRBD2 was called by the table and not checked on the DNA. CDR1 and CDR2 from the germline V gene are SGHTA and FQGTGA. The CDR3 is made up of 14 amino acids, end residues included.

There are many counts of this clonotype. The chain joins TRBV2 to TRBJ2-3; no clear D. CDR1 is SNHLY and CDR2 is FYNNEI in the germline V gene. The CDR3 extends over 12 amino acids. V lost 5 bases, J lost 2 bases, and 5 bases lay in between. The CDR3 loop is CASSPNTDTQYF. The CDR3 DNA is TGTGCCAGCAGTCCTAACACAGATACGCAGTATTTT. Together with reference TRBV2 and TRBJ2-3, the CDR3 gives the full variable domain: EPEVTQTPSHQVTQMGQEVILRCVPISNHLYFYWYRQILGQKVEFLVSFYNNEISEKSEIFDDQFSVERPDGSNFTLKIRSTKLEDSAMYFCASSPNTDTQYFGPGTRLTVL.

Regarding this clonotype: Sequence at one end of the junction differs from germline and may be a read error. Here the CDR3 DNA reads TGTGCCAGCAGCTTCGACCCTCCTGGCTCCTACGTCCAGTCCTTC. Protein: CASSFDPPGSYVQSF. The chain employs TRBV6-1 and TRBJ2-6; D is unclear. Germline CDR1 and CDR2: MNHNS and SASEGT. The CDR3 sequence is 15 residues long.

This clonotype turned up a few times. The chain combines TRBV27 with TRBJ2-7, with D possibly TRBD1 on 6 matching bases. The CDR3 contains 14 residues. Trimming pared 0 bases from V and 4 bases from J, leaving 10 bases between. The germline V gene encodes CDR1 MNHEY and CDR2 SMNVEV (reference sequence). In nucleotides, the CDR3 is TGTGCCAGCAGTTTATCGTTAGGGGGATACGAGCAGTACTTC. This sequence encodes CASSLSLGGYEQYF.

The chain combines TRBV6-1 with TRBJ2-4; 9 bases are shared with TRBD1. The germline V gene encodes CDR1 MNHNS and CDR2 SASEGT. The CDR3 has 16 residues. With V trimmed by 3 bases and J by 12 bases, 15 bases remained unmatched. In nucleotides, the CDR3 is TGTGCCAGCAGTGACCCGGGACAGGGAGCCAAAGACACTCAGTACTTC. Its translation is CASSDPGQGAKDTQYF.

Comments on this clonotype: With a much larger clone just one base away, this may be a read error. The chain carries TRBV9 and TRBJ1-2, with D perhaps matching TRBD1 (6 bases). The CDR3 is 11 residues long. Per germline, CDR1 SGDLS and CDR2 YYNGEE. The CDR3 loop is CVSARGLGYTF. CDR3 DNA sequence: TGTGTCAGCGCCAGGGGCTTAGGCTACACCTTC.

The V and J genes are TRBV10-1 and TRBJ2-3, with TRBD2 matching 7 bases. This CDR3 is 15 amino acids long. J lost 4 bases, V lost 8 bases, and 12 bases had no gene match. Germline CDR1 and CDR2: WNHNN and SYGVQD (reference sequence). In DNA form, the CDR3 reads TGCGCCAGCGCGGGGGATGCGGCAGTGGCAGATACGCAGTATTTT. This codes for CASAGDAAVADTQYF.

Regarding this clonotype: Mismatch with germline at one junction end may stem from a read error. V is TRBV6-1 and J is TRBJ2-3; TRBD2 matches 7 bases. Germline CDR1 reads MNHNS; CDR2 reads SASEGT. There are 16 residues in the CDR3. CDR3 in amino acids: CASGEAGSGVQDTQYF. The CDR3 DNA reads TGTGCCAGCGGGGAGGCCGGGAGCGGGGTTCAGGATACGCAGTACTTT.

This clonotype has at least ten counts. The rearrangement links TRBV7-6 to TRBJ2-3; either TRBD1 or TRBD2 may fit D (7 bases each). With 2 bases removed from V and 6 bases from J, the gap between germline ends came to 12 bases. This CDR3 is built from 14 residues. CDR1 and CDR2 from the germline V gene are SGHVS and FNYEAQ. This CDR3 is CASSLWGGGDTQYF. In DNA form, the CDR3 reads TGTGCCAGCAGCTTATGGGGAGGGGGCGATACGCAGTATTTT.

The rearrangement links TRBV29-1 to TRBJ1-1; D is ambiguous. Trimming cost V 0 bases and J 4 bases, with 12 bases left between them. The CDR3 totals 14 residues. The V gene's germline CDR1 is SQVTM and CDR2 ANQGSEA. CDR3 sequence (DNA): TGCAGCGTTGAAGATGGGCCGACGGGCACTGAAGCTTTCTTT. The encoded protein is CSVEDGPTGTEAFF. The full variable domain, rest sourced from reference TRBV29-1 and TRBJ1-1, is SAVISQKPSRDICQRGTSLTIQCQVDSQVTMMFWYRQQPGQSLTLIATANQGSEATYESGFVIDKFPISRPNLTFSTLTVSNMSPEDSSIYLCSVEDGPTGTEAFFGQGTRLTVV.

A remark on this clonotype: Relative to the germline gene, one junction end is altered; a read error may explain this. The V and J genes are TRBV6-1 and TRBJ2-3, with D perhaps TRBD1 (6 bases). The germline V gene has CDR1 MNHNS and CDR2 SASEGT. This CDR3 has 13 residues. The DNA for the CDR3 is TGTGCCAGCGGGGGCCAGGACACAGATACGCAGTATTTC. Amino acids: CASGGQDTDTQYF.

The CDR3 loop reads CARGPRAENTQYF. CDR3 DNA: TGTGCCAGGGGACCGAGAGCCGAAAACACGCAGTACTTC. The chain has TRBV12-3 or TRBV12-4 and TRBJ2-4; either TRBD1 or TRBD2 may fit D (5 bases each). The CDR3 runs 13 residues. The ends were cut back, 9 bases at V and 13 bases at J, with 22 bases in the middle.

This clonotype was observed a few times. This chain uses TRBV4-1 with TRBJ2-3; D possibly matches TRBD1 or TRBD2 (5 bases each). The CDR3 has 17 residues. Germline-derived CDR1 and CDR2 are MGHRA and YSYEKL. V gave up 0 bases and J gave up 0 bases, with 13 bases separating them. The CDR3 protein is CASSQDDSGGSTDTQYF. The DNA for the CDR3 is TGCGCCAGCAGCCAAGACGACAGCGGCGGGAGCACAGATACGCAGTATTTT.

Many counts were recorded for this clonotype. This chain connects TRBV20-1 to TRBJ2-1; the match to TRBD1 covers 7 bases. With V trimmed by 3 bases and J by 2 bases, 7 bases remained unmatched. Germline-derived CDR1 and CDR2 are DFQATT and SNEGSKA (reference sequence). The CDR3 has 15 residues. CDR3 sequence: CSASDYDRAYNEQFF. The CDR3 nucleotides are TGCAGTGCTAGCGACTACGACAGGGCCTACAATGAGCAGTTCTTC.

This clonotype occurred a few times. The chain recombines TRBV6-1 with TRBJ2-5; D possibly corresponds to TRBD2 (6 bases). With the DNA end fitting TRBJ2-1 better, the J assignment may be wrong. There are 13 residues in the CDR3. CDR1 and CDR2 (germline): MNHNS, SASEGT. CDR3 coding DNA: TGTGCCAGCAGTGAACGGGAGCAAGAGACCCAGTTCTTC. This encodes CASSEREQETQFF.

The chain uses TRBV6-1 and TRBJ2-5; no firm D call. The germline CDR1 and CDR2 sequences are MNHNS and SASEGT. With 6 bases removed from V and 0 bases from J, the gap between germline ends came to 8 bases. This CDR3 contains 13 residues. The CDR3 loop is CASRGLDQETQYF. DNA for the CDR3: TGTGCCAGCAGGGGCCTGGACCAAGAGACCCAGTACTTC.

The V and J genes are TRBV7-2 and TRBJ1-2; D is perhaps TRBD1 (5 bases). The CDR3 loop spans 14 amino acids. Trimming removed 1 base from V and 8 bases from J, with 14 bases in between. The germline V gene has CDR1 SGHTA and CDR2 FQGNSA. This CDR3 reads CASSLEARTRGYTF. DNA of the CDR3: TGTGCCAGCAGCTTAGAAGCTCGGACAAGGGGCTACACCTTC.

This clonotype was seen ten or more times. This chain links TRBV4-1 with TRBJ2-1, with 7 bases matching TRBD2. The CDR3 is made up of 13 amino acids. Unmatched junction bases numbered 5, after V lost 5 bases and J lost 7 bases. Germline V CDR1 and CDR2: MGHRA, YSYEKL. The CDR3 coding sequence is TGCGCCAGCAGCTACCGTAGCGGGAATGAGCAGTTCTTC. It translates to CASSYRSGNEQFF.

This clonotype occurred many times. The chain couples TRBV6-1 to TRBJ2-1; D call uncertain. TRBJ2-7 matches the DNA end more closely, so the J call is doubtful. Germline V gene lookup returns CDR1 MNHNS and CDR2 SASEGT. The CDR3 is made up of 10 amino acids. CDR3 sequence: CASSEYEQYF. In DNA form, the CDR3 reads TGTGCCAGCAGTGAGTACGAGCAGTACTTC.

The V gene is TRBV4-1, the J gene TRBJ2-1, with 9 bases aligning to TRBD1. Germline CDR1 reads MGHRA; CDR2 reads YSYEKL. CDR3 size: 17 residues. V shed 4 bases, J shed 1 base, and the junction held 8 bases outside the gene matches. DNA for the CDR3: TGCGCCAGCAGCCCGCGAGCGGGACAGGGATCCTACAATGAGCAGTTCTTC. Amino acids: CASSPRAGQGSYNEQFF.

This clonotype was seen a single time. In DNA, the CDR3 is TGTGCCTGGACCTTCCACAAATGGGTAGCGGGAGTAGGAAGGGATGAGCAGTTCTTC. Its protein product is CAWTFHKWVAGVGRDEQFF. J is TRBJ2-1 and V is TRBV30; 9 bases line up with TRBD2. The CDR3 totals 19 residues. Germline V CDR1 and CDR2: GTSNPN, SVGIG (reference sequence). V lost 4 bases, J lost 8 bases, and 24 bases stayed unmatched.

This rearrangement joins TRBV10-3 to TRBJ2-4; weak D call: TRBD2 (6 bases). The CDR3 is 14 amino acids. CDR1 is ENHRY, CDR2 SYGVKD, per germline. CDR3 sequence: CGVWGLGAKDTQYF. The CDR3 nucleotides read TGTGGCGTCTGGGGACTGGGAGCCAAAGATACTCAGTACTTC.

This clonotype was seen a single time. V usage is TRBV6-1 and J usage is TRBJ2-5; maybe TRBD2 (7 bases). The end of the DNA fits TRBJ2-3 better, so the J call may be wrong. CDR3 length: 16 amino acids. Germline assignment: CDR1 MNHNS and CDR2 SASEGT. CDR3 nucleotides: TGTGCCAGCGGGGGGGCCGGGACCGGGGACCGGGAGACGCAGTATTTT. Encoded protein: CASGGAGTGDRETQYF.

This clonotype came up once. At one end, the junction sequence differs from germline, possibly due to a read error. The chain combines TRBV10-1 with TRBJ2-3; no clear D gene. CDR1 and CDR2 (germline): WNHNN, SYGVQD (reference sequence). This CDR3 is built from 14 residues. CDR3 protein: CASSGSHATDTQYF. The CDR3 DNA follows: TGCGCCAGCAGTGGGAGCCATGCCACAGATACGCAGTATTTC.